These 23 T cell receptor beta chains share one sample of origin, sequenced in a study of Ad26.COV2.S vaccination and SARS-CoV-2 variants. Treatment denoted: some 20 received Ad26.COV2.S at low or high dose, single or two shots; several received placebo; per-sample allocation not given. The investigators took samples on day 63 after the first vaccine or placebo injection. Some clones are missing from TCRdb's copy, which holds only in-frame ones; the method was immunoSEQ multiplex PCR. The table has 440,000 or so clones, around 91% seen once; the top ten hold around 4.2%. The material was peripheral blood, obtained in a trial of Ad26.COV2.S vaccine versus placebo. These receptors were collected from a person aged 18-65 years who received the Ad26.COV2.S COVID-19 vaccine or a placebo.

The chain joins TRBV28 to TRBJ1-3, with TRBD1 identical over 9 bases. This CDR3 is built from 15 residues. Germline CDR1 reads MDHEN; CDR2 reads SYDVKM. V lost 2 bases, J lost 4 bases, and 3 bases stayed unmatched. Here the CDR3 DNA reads TGTGCCAGCAGTTTAGGGACAGGGTACGGAAACACCATATATTTT. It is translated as CASSLGTGYGNTIYF. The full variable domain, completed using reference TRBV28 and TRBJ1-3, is DVKVTQSSRYLVKRTGEKVFLECVQDMDHENMFWYRQDPGLGLRLIYFSYDVKMKEKGDIPEGYSVSREKKERFSLILESASTNQTSMYLCASSLGTGYGNTIYFGEGSWLTVV.

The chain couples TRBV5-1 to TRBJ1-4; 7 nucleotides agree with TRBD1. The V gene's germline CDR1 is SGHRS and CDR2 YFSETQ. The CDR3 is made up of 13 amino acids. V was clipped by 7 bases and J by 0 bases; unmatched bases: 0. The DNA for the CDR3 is TGCGCCAGCGGGACAGCAACTAATGAAAAACTGTTTTTT. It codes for CASGTATNEKLFF.

The CDR3 loop is CASSTIRGGLAGYEQYF. For the CDR3, the DNA is TGTGCCAGCAGCACCATCAGGGGGGGACTAGCCGGCTACGAGCAGTACTTC. This rearrangement joins TRBV7-8 to TRBJ2-7, with 9 bases fitting TRBD2. The CDR3 runs to 17 residues. Germline V lookup: CDR1 SGHVS, CDR2 FQNEAQ. The trim removed 5 bases at V and 3 bases at J, leaving 14 bases unmatched.

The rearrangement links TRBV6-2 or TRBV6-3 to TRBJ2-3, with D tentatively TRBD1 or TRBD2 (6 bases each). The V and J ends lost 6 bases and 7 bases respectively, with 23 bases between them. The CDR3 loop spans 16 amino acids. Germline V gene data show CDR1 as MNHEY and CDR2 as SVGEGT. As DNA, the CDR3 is TGTGCCAGCAGCCGGGACCCCGGGGGCCGTCCATATACGCAGTATTTT. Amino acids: CASSRDPGGRPYTQYF.

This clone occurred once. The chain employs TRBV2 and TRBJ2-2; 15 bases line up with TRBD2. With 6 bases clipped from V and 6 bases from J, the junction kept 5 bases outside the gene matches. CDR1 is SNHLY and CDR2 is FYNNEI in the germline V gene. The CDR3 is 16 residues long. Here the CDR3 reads CASSTGLAGGPGELFF. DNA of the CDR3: TGTGCCAGCAGCACCGGACTAGCGGGAGGGCCCGGGGAGCTGTTTTTT.

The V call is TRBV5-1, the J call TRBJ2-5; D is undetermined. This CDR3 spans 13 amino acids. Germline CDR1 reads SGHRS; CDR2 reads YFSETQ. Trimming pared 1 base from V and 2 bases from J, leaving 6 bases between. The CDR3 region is CASSLFLQETQYF. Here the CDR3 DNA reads TGCGCCAGCAGCTTGTTCCTACAAGAGACCCAGTACTTC.

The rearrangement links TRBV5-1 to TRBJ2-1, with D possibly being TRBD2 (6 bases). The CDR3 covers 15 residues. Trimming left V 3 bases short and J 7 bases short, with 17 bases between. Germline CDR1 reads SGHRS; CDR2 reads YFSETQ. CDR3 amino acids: CASSSPEGLGNEQFF. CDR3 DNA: TGCGCCAGCAGCTCACCGGAGGGCCTCGGAAATGAGCAGTTCTTC.

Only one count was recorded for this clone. The CDR3 region has the DNA TGTGCCAGCAGCCAAGACTGGGAAGAGACCCAGTACTTC. It yields the protein CASSQDWEETQYF. V usage is TRBV3-1 (or the pseudogene TRBV3-2) and J usage is TRBJ2-5; D uncertain. The CDR3 runs to 13 residues. V lost 0 bases, J lost 3 bases, and 5 bases lay in between. Germline CDR1 and CDR2: LGHDT and YNNKEL (reference sequence).

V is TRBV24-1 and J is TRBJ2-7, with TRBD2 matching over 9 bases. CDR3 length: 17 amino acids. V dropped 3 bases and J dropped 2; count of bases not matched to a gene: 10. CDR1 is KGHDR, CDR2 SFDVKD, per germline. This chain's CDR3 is CATSDPPGREGAYEQYF. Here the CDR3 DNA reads TGTGCCACCAGTGATCCCCCCGGGCGGGAGGGGGCCTACGAGCAGTACTTC.

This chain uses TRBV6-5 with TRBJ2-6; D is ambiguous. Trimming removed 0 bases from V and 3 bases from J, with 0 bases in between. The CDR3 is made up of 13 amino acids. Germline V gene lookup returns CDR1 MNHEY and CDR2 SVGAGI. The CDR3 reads CASSYSGANVLTF. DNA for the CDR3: TGTGCCAGCAGTTACTCTGGGGCCAACGTCCTGACTTTC.

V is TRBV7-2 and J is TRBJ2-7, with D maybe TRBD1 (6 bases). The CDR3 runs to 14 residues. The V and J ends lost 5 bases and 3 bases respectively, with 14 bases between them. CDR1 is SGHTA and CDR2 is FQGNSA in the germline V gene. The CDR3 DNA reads TGTGCCAGCAGCCCTAGTGGGGGCTTCTACGAGCAGTACTTC. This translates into CASSPSGGFYEQYF. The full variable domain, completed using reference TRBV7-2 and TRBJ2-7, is GAGVSQSPSNKVTEKGKDVELRCDPISGHTALYWYRQSLGQGLEFLIYFQGNSAPDKSGLPSDRFSAERTGGSVSTLTIQRTQQEDSAVYLCASSPSGGFYEQYFGPGTRLTVT.

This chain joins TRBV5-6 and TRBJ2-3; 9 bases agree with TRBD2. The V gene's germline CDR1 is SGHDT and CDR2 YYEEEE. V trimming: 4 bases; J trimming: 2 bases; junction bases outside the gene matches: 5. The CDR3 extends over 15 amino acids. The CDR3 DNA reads TGTGCCAGCAGCGGTCTAGCGGGACTCACAGATACGCAGTATTTT. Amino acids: CASSGLAGLTDTQYF.

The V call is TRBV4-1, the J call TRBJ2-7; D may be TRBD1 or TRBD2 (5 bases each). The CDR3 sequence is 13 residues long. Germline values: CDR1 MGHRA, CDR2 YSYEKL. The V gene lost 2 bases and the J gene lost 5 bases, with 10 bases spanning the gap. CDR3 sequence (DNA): TGCGCCAGCAGCCAAAGGGACGGTGACGAGCAGTACTTC. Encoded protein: CASSQRDGDEQYF.

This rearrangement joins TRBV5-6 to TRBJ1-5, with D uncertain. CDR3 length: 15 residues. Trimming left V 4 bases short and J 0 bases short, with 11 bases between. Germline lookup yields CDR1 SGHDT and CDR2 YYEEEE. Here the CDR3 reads CASSPGSNSNQPQHF. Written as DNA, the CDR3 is TGTGCCAGCAGCCCGGGGTCTAATAGCAATCAGCCCCAGCATTTT.

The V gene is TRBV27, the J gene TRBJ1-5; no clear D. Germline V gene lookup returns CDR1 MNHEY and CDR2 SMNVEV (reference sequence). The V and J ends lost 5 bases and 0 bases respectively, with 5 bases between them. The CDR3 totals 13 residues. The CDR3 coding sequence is TGTGCCAGCAGTCGCAGTAGCAATCAGCCCCAGCATTTT. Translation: CASSRSSNQPQHF.

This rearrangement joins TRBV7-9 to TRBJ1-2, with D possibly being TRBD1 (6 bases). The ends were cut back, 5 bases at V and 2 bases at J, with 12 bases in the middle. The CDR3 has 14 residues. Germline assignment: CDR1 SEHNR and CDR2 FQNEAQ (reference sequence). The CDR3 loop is CASSLNRVNYGYTF. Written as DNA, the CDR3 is TGTGCCAGCAGCCTCAACAGGGTCAACTATGGCTACACCTTC.

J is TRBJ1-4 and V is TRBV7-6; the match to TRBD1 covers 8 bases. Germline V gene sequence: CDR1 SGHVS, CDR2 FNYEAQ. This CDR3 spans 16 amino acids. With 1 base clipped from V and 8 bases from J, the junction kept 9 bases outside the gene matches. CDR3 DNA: TGTGCCAGCAGCTTAGATGTCCAGGGGGCTGGGGAAAAACTGTTTTTT. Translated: CASSLDVQGAGEKLFF.

CDR3 amino acids: CASRETGSGTEAFF. The CDR3 nucleotides are TGTGCCAGCAGGGAGACAGGGTCGGGCACTGAAGCTTTCTTT. V usage is TRBV27 and J usage is TRBJ1-1; TRBD1 aligns across 7 bases. After removal of 6 bases from V and 4 bases from J, the junction contained 8 bases not matched to a gene. This CDR3 spans 14 amino acids. Germline-derived CDR1 and CDR2 are MNHEY and SMNVEV (reference sequence).

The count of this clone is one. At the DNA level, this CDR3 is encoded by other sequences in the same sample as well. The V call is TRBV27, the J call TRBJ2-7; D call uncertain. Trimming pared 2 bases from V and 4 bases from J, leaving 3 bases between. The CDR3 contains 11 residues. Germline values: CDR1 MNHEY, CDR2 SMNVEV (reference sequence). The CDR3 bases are TGTGCCAGCAGTTTAGGTTACGAGCAGTACTTC. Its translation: CASSLGYEQYF.

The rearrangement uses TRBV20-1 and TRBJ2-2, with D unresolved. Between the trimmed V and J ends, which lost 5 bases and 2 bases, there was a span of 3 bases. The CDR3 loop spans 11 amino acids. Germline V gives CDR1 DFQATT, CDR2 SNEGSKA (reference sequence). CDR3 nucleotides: TGCAGTGCTTTTAACACCGGGGAGCTGTTTTTT. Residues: CSAFNTGELFF.

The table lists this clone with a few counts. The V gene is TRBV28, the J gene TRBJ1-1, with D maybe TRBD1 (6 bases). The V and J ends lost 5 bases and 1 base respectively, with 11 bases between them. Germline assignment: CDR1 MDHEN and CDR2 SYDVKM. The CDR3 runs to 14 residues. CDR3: CASSTPGQNTEAFF. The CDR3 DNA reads TGTGCCAGCAGTACACCGGGACAGAACACTGAAGCTTTCTTT.

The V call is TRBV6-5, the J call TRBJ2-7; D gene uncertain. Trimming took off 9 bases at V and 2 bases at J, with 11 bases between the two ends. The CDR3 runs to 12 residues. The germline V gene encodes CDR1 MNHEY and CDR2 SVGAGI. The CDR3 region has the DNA TGTGCCAGACCGGTTTTAGCCTACGAGCAGTACTTC. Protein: CARPVLAYEQYF.

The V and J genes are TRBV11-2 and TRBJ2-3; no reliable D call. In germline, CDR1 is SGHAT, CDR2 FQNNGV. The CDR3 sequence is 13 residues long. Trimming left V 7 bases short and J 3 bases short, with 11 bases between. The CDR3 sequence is CASNPSGTDTQYF. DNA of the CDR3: TGTGCCAGCAACCCGTCCGGGACAGATACGCAGTATTTT. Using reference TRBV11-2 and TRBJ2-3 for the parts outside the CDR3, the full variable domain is EAGVAQSPRYKIIEKRQSVAFWCNPISGHATLYWYQQILGQGPKLLIQFQNNGVVDDSQLPKDRFSAERLKGVDSTLKIQPAKLEDSAVYLCASNPSGTDTQYFGPGTRLTVL.